What follows are 19 T cell receptor beta chains derived from one specimen sequenced in a study of shared clonotypes between healthy human individuals. The assay was immunoSEQ multiplex PCR, and TCRdb's table has in-frame clones only and misses some. The table shows about 2.3 million clones, with approximately 93% occurring only once. Sequenced sample: naive CD4+ T cells from PBMCs. Subset specified: CD45RA+ positively selected. The receptors originated from a man in his late teens or twenties in good health. Some clones in this sample may be carry-over from other donors' samples.

The chain couples TRBV11-3 to TRBJ2-2; 8 positions match TRBD1. The V and J ends lost 5 bases and 3 bases, in that order; junction bases with no gene match: 5. Per the germline V gene, CDR1 is SGHNT and CDR2 is YENEEA. This CDR3 has 15 amino acids. CDR3 bases: TGTGCCAGCAGCCGCAGGGGGCCGGACACCGGGGAGCTGTTTTTT. Its protein is CASSRRGPDTGELFF.

The gene calls are TRBV18 and TRBJ2-7, with 7 nucleotides matching TRBD1. CDR3 length: 14 amino acids. Germline CDR1 and CDR2: KGHSH and LQKENI. Trimming at V came to 4 bases and at J to 2 bases, leaving 5 bases not matched to a gene. The CDR3 is CASSLTGAPYEQYF. The CDR3 DNA reads as TGTGCCAGCTCACTTACAGGGGCCCCCTACGAGCAGTACTTC.

V gene TRBV28 combines with J gene TRBJ2-4; the D is unclear. CDR1 and CDR2 from the germline V gene are MDHEN and SYDVKM. The CDR3 has 16 amino acids. Trimming cost V 4 bases and J 0 bases, with 13 bases left between them. DNA of the CDR3: TGTGCCAGCAGTTCCTTTGAGGCGCAAGCCAAAAACATTCAGTACTTC. It yields the protein CASSSFEAQAKNIQYF.

Points on this clone: This sample also contains other DNA sequences that code for the same CDR3. This chain links TRBV7-3 with TRBJ1-2; D perhaps matches TRBD1 (5 bases). CDR3 length equals 13 residues. V was trimmed by 2 bases and J by 2 bases, leaving 6 bases between them. Per germline, CDR1 SGHTA and CDR2 FQGTGA. CDR3 protein: CASSLAGNYGYTF. As DNA, the CDR3 is TGTGCCAGCAGCTTAGCAGGGAACTATGGCTACACCTTC.

This clone has only a few counts. The rearrangement links TRBV6-1 to TRBJ1-2; D uncertain. Trimming left V 8 bases short and J 2 bases short, with 9 bases between. Per the germline V gene, CDR1 is MNHNS and CDR2 is SASEGT. The CDR3 runs 12 residues. The CDR3 nucleotides read TGTGCCAGCGGATGGGGAAACTATGGCTACACCTTC. Translated: CASGWGNYGYTF.

V is TRBV7-2 and J is TRBJ2-7; the D gene is possibly TRBD1 (6 bases). V was cut by 4 bases and J by 3 bases, with 7 bases left in between. CDR3 length: 12 residues. The germline gives CDR1 SGHTA, CDR2 FQGNSA. The CDR3 nucleotides read TGTGCCAGCAGCTCAGGGGACTACGAGCAGTACTTC. As protein: CASSSGDYEQYF.

The chain couples TRBV5-6 to TRBJ2-5; TRBD2 aligns across 9 bases. The CDR3 extends over 17 amino acids. Germline V gene sequence: CDR1 SGHDT, CDR2 YYEEEE. J gave up 1 base and V 7 bases, and 14 bases lay outside the gene matches. For the CDR3, the DNA is TGTGCCAGCTTCAACCTAGCGGGACCTACCCGCCAAGAGACCCAGTACTTC. It is translated as CASFNLAGPTRQETQYF.

CDR3 bases: TGCGCCAGCAGCTTGTCCAGGGGGCGAGCGGACGAAAAACTGTTTTTT. Its translation is CASSLSRGRADEKLFF. The chain carries TRBV5-1 and TRBJ1-4; 8 bases fit TRBD1. The CDR3 consists of 16 residues. V dropped 1 base and J dropped 8; count of bases not matched to a gene: 10. Germline CDR1 is SGHRS and CDR2 is YFSETQ.

This clone came up once. Other DNA sequences in the sample encode the same CDR3. This chain joins TRBV4-3 and TRBJ2-5; TRBD2 aligns across 7 bases. The V gene's germline CDR1 is LGHNA and CDR2 YSLEER. Germline trimming cut 1 base from V and 1 base from J; bases unmatched to any gene: 9. This CDR3 region has 17 residues. DNA for the CDR3: TGCGCCAGCAGCCAAGCCAGGGCTAGCGGAGGCCAAGAGACCCAGTACTTC. It specifies CASSQARASGGQETQYF.

V usage is TRBV9 and J usage is TRBJ2-1; D not certain. Germline CDR1 SGDLS, CDR2 YYNGEE. Trimming took 0 bases from V and 4 from J, leaving 5 bases between them. The length of the CDR3 is 13 residues. The CDR3 region is CASSVVDYNEQFF. In DNA form, the CDR3 reads TGTGCCAGCAGCGTAGTAGATTACAATGAGCAGTTCTTC.

In this sample, this clone turned up once. This rearrangement joins TRBV11-2 to TRBJ2-7; TRBD1 aligns across 7 bases. Germline CDR1 SGHAT, CDR2 FQNNGV. The length of the CDR3 is 15 residues. The junction had 11 bases not matched to a gene; V was cut back by 6 bases and J by 3 bases. The CDR3 nucleotides are TGTGCCAGCAGTTCACCGCGACAGGGAATCTACGAGCAGTACTTC. This gives the protein CASSSPRQGIYEQYF. The full variable domain, its missing parts supplied by reference TRBV11-2 and TRBJ2-7, is EAGVAQSPRYKIIEKRQSVAFWCNPISGHATLYWYQQILGQGPKLLIQFQNNGVVDDSQLPKDRFSAERLKGVDSTLKIQPAKLEDSAVYLCASSSPRQGIYEQYFGPGTRLTVT.

V is TRBV28 and J is TRBJ1-2, with 8 bases identical to TRBD1. With V trimmed by 7 bases and J by 8 bases, 6 bases remained unmatched. This CDR3 is 12 amino acids long. Germline values: CDR1 MDHEN, CDR2 SYDVKM. The CDR3: CASTLQGAGYTF. The CDR3 DNA is TGTGCCAGCACCCTCCAGGGGGCGGGCTACACCTTC.

This clone has only one observation. Other DNA variants within this sample encode the same CDR3. The chain uses TRBV5-4 and TRBJ2-5; the match to TRBD1 covers 9 bases. Germline trimming cut 0 bases from V and 2 bases from J; bases unmatched to any gene: 2. The length of the CDR3 is 15 residues. Per germline, CDR1 SGHNT and CDR2 YYREEE (reference sequence). DNA of the CDR3: TGTGCCAGCAGCTTGGCCGGACAGGGGCAAGAGACCCAGTACTTC. This codes for CASSLAGQGQETQYF. Using reference TRBV5-4 and TRBJ2-5 for the parts outside the CDR3, the full variable domain is ETGVTQSPTHLIKTRGQQVTLRCSSQSGHNTVSWYQQALGQGPQFIFQYYREEENGRGNFPPRFSGLQFPNYSSELNVNALELDDSALYLCASSLAGQGQETQYFGPGTRLLVL.

This sequence joins TRBV28 and TRBJ1-5, with D tentatively TRBD1 (6 bases). The germline V gene has CDR1 MDHEN and CDR2 SYDVKM. The CDR3 is made up of 17 amino acids. Trimming took 5 bases from V and 3 from J, leaving 20 bases between them. The CDR3 nucleotides are TGTGCCAGCAGTCCTCCTCAGGGGTGGGGAACCAATCAGCCCCAGCATTTT. It is translated as CASSPPQGWGTNQPQHF.

The CDR3 region is CASSLLKRFNEQFF. DNA of the CDR3: TGTGCCAGCAGTTTACTTAAGCGGTTCAATGAGCAGTTCTTC. This chain uses TRBV28 with TRBJ2-1; D is perhaps TRBD2 (5 bases). V was pared by 2 bases and J by 6 bases, with 11 bases between. The CDR3 is made up of 14 amino acids. CDR1 and CDR2 (germline): MDHEN, SYDVKM.

On this clone itself: One junction end disagrees with the germline gene, perhaps due to a read error. CDR3 DNA: TGTGCCAGCAGCGCCAGGGACGGACCATCCAGCTACACTCTCTTC. Translated: CASSARDGPSSYTLF. This sequence joins TRBV9 and TRBJ1-2; tentatively, D is TRBD1 (5 bases). Germline CDR1 reads SGDLS; CDR2 reads YYNGEE. The CDR3 is 15 residues long. Filled out from reference TRBV9 and TRBJ1-2, the complete variable domain reads DSGVTQTPKHLITATGQRVTLRCSPRSGDLSVYWYQQSLDQGLQFLIQYYNGEERAKGNILERFSAQQFPDLHSELNLSSLELGDSALYFCASSARDGPSSYTLFGSGTRLTVV.

This chain uses TRBV5-1 with TRBJ2-5, with D possibly being TRBD1 (5 bases). The germline V and J ends were trimmed by 5 bases and 1 base, with 15 bases remaining between them. Germline V gene sequence: CDR1 SGHRS, CDR2 YFSETQ. This CDR3 spans 15 amino acids. The CDR3, as DNA: TGCGCCAGCAGTCCCAGCCTGGGGCTCCAAGAGACCCAGTACTTC. This gives the protein CASSPSLGLQETQYF.

This chain joins TRBV2 and TRBJ2-3; D unclear. Germline V lookup: CDR1 SNHLY, CDR2 FYNNEI. V lost 5 bases to trimming and J lost 4 bases, with 1 base between them. This CDR3 spans 10 amino acids. The CDR3 DNA sequence: TGTGCCAGCAGTTCAGATACGCAGTATTTT. Its translation: CASSSDTQYF.

The genes are TRBV29-1 and TRBJ2-1; D not resolved. This CDR3 has 13 residues. Trimming left V 0 bases short and J 4 bases short, with 7 bases between. Germline CDR1 is SQVTM and CDR2 is ANQGSEA. This CDR3 is CSVEDIRYNEQFF. CDR3 DNA sequence: TGCAGCGTTGAAGATATACGGTACAATGAGCAGTTCTTC.